This TCR beta chain appears in the sequencing data of a study of blood T cells in healthy people across ages. Together with a sample-barcoded 5' primer, a J-beta primer mix was included in a second PCR lasting about 7 to 11 cycles. A template-switch adaptor containing 12 random nucleotides labeled each cDNA molecule. TCRdb reprocessed the 5' RACE reads via MiXCR and lists one record per CDR3 protein. In the table there are 750,000 or so distinct CDR3 sequences, roughly 25% of which are singletons. Overall study findings and caveats: Estimates drawn from one million T cells were deemed to understate diversity. The study lacked donor CMV status, which possibly confounded expanded clonotype changes.

This clonotype was seen more than once but under ten times. No antigen is known for it. The J segment lost 0 bases and the V segment lost 4 bases, leaving 11 bases of the junction unmatched. This CDR3 contains 18 residues. Germline lookup yields CDR1 SEHNR and CDR2 FQNEAQ (reference sequence). The sample was also reused in another study, on T cells of mothers and their children.

The sequencing input was blood. This TCR came from a boy aged 5-17 years in good health. The chain joins TRBV7-9 to TRBJ2-1, with 8 nucleotides matching TRBD2. The CDR3 sequence is CASSSLSQRGSSYNEQFF. DNA of the CDR3: TGTGCCAGCAGCTCGCTCTCCCAGCGGGGGAGCTCCTACAATGAGCAGTTCTTC. The whole variable domain, filled in from reference TRBV7-9 and TRBJ2-1, reads DTGVSQNPRHKITKRGQNVTFRCDPISEHNRLYWYRQTLGQGPEFLTYFQNEAQLEKSRLLSDRFSAERPKGSFSTLEIQRTEQGDSAMYLCASSSLSQRGSSYNEQFFGPGTRLTVL.